This TCR beta chain was identified in a study of early T cells in non-severe SARS-CoV-2 infection. Ten or more counts support this clonotype. Antigen unknown. Unique molecular identifier tags were affixed to discrete cDNA molecules. TCRdb redid the calling of the 5' RACE reads with MiXCR, one entry per CDR3 protein. Of tens of thousands of distinct CDR3 sequences in the sample, about 12% were seen once. Study observations and caveats: Matching results from VDJdb favored anti-spike CD8 responses, leaving private and CD4 specificities undetected.

The CDR3 extends over 13 amino acids. V gave up 4 bases and J gave up 4 bases, with 9 bases separating them. Germline CDR1 is SGHKS and CDR2 is YYEKEE (reference sequence). The sequence was collected from an adult who was a healthcare worker with PCR-confirmed SARS-CoV-2 infection or an uninfected control (not recorded which). V gene TRBV5-5 combines with J gene TRBJ2-1; D not resolved. Sequencing input: whole blood. This chain's CDR3 is CASSTTVYNEQFF. The CDR3, as DNA: TGTGCCAGCAGCACCACGGTTTACAATGAGCAGTTCTTC.